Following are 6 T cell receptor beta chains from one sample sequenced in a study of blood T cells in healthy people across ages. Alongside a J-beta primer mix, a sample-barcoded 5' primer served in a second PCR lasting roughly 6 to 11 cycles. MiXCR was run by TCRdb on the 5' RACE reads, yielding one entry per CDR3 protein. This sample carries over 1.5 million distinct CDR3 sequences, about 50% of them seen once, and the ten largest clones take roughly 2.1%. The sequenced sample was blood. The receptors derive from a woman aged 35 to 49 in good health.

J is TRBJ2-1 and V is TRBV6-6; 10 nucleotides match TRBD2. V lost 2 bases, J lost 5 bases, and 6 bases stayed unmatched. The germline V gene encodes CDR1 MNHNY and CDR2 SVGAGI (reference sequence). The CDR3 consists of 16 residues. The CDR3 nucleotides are TGTGCCAGCAGTTACCCAGGGACTAGCGTGGACAATGAGCAGTTCTTC. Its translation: CASSYPGTSVDNEQFF.

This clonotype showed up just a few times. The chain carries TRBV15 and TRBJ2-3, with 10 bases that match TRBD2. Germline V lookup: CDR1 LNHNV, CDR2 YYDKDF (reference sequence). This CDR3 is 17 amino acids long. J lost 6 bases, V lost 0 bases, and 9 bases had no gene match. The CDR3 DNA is TGTGCCACCAGCAGAGATGGGAGCGGGGGGGCGAGGGATACGCAGTATTTT. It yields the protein CATSRDGSGGARDTQYF. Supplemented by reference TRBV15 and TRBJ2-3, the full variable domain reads DAMVIQNPRYQVTQFGKPVTLSCSQTLNHNVMYWYQQKSSQAPKLLFHYYDKDFNNEADTPDNFQSRRPNTSFCFLDIRSPGLGDTAMYLCATSRDGSGGARDTQYFGPGTRLTVL.

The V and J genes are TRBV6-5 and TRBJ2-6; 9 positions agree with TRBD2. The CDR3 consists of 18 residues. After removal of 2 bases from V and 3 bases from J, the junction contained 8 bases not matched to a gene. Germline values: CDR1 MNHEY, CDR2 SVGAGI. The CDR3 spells CASSYVGSGGIGANVLTF. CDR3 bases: TGTGCCAGCAGTTACGTGGGTAGCGGGGGAATTGGGGCCAACGTCCTGACTTTC.

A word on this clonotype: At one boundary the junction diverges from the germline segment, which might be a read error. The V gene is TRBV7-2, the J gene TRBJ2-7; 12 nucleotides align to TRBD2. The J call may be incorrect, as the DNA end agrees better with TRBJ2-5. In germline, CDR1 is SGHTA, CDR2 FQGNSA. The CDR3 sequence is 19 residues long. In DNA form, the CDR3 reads TGTGCCAGCAGCCGAGACTTACTAGCGGGGGGACTAGGCCAAGGGACCCAGTACTTC. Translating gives CASSRDLLAGGLGQGTQYF.

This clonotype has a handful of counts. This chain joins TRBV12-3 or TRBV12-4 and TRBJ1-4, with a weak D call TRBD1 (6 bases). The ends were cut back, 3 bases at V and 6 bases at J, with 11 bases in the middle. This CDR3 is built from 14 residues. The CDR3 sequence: CASSFSQGHEKLFF. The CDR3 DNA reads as TGTGCCAGCAGTTTTAGCCAGGGGCATGAAAAACTGTTTTTT.

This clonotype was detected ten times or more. CDR3 residues: CASSATGTEKAFF. DNA of the CDR3: TGTGCCAGCAGTGCTACCGGGACAGAAAAAGCTTTCTTT. The V gene is TRBV25-1, the J gene TRBJ1-1, with 7 positions matching TRBD1. CDR3 size: 13 residues. Germline V lookup: CDR1 MGHDK, CDR2 SYGVNS. Losses at the gene ends were 4 bases for V and 9 bases for J; bases not matched to a gene: 8.